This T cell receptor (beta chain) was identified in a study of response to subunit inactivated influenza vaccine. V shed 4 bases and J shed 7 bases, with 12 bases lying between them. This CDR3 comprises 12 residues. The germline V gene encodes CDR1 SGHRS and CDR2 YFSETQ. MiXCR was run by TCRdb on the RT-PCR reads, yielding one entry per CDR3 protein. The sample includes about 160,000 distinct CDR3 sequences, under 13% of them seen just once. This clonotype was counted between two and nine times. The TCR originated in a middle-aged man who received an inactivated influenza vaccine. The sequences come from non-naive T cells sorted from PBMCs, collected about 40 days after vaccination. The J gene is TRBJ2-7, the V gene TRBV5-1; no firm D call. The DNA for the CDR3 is TGCGCCAGCAGCACAGTAGGTCGGGAGCAGTACTTC. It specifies CASSTVGREQYF.